This entry lists 24 T cell receptor beta chains sequenced from one sample in a study of T-cell reconstitution after alpha-beta-depleted transplantation in children. Researchers prepared the TCRbeta library using unique molecular identifiers, the study reports. TCRdb reprocessed the PCR reads with MiXCR, giving one entry per CDR3 protein. This sample has approximately 590,000 distinct CDR3 sequences; roughly a tenth occur once, and the top ten carry roughly 4%. The source was PBMCs from the stem cell graft donor, collected from the stem cell graft. The source is a human donor who donated a stem cell graft to a child with acute myeloid leukemia.

This clonotype was counted only a few times. At one end, the junction sequence differs from germline, possibly due to a read error. CDR3 sequence reads: CSARGVPSVTQYF. CDR3 sequence (DNA): TGCAGTGCCAGAGGAGTCCCGTCAGTGACCCAGTACTTC. The chain combines TRBV20-1 with TRBJ2-5; no reliable D call. This CDR3 has 13 residues. Germline loops: CDR1 DFQATT, CDR2 SNEGSKA (reference sequence).

The chain recombines TRBV5-1 with TRBJ2-1; 7 bases match TRBD2. The germline V gene encodes CDR1 SGHRS and CDR2 YFSETQ. The CDR3 covers 15 residues. Trimming at V came to 3 bases and at J to 7 bases, leaving 10 bases not matched to a gene. The DNA of the CDR3 is TGCGCCAGCAGCTCTCACAGCGGGGCCTTGAATGAGCAGTTCTTC. This sequence encodes CASSSHSGALNEQFF.

On this clonotype: This may be a read error: a much more frequent sequence differs by one nucleotide. The CDR3 carries no conserved terminal phenylalanine or tryptophan, so it likely arises from a read error. The chain links TRBV4-2 to TRBJ1-1; D unclear. The CDR3 contains 15 residues. Germline V CDR1 and CDR2: LGHNA, YNFKEQ. Deletions cut 8 bases from V and 2 bases from J, with 18 bases between. The CDR3 nucleotides are TGTGCCAGCGAAACTCTGGCTCCGGGAAACACTGAAGCTTTCGTT. Its protein is CASETLAPGNTEAFV.

This clonotype has only a few counts. The chain couples TRBV28 to TRBJ1-2; D unclear. V lost 5 bases and J lost 7, with 11 bases in between. Germline CDR1 MDHEN, CDR2 SYDVKM. This CDR3 spans 12 amino acids. The CDR3 DNA reads as TGTGCCAGCAGTAGCGGGAACGGTGGCTACACCTTC. Translating gives CASSSGNGGYTF.

This clonotype was observed a few times. DNA for the CDR3: TGTGCCATCAGTGCTGGCGACAGGGGGGTCAAAGCTGAAGCTTTCTTT. It codes for CAISAGDRGVKAEAFF. This sequence joins TRBV10-3 and TRBJ1-1; 9 bases are a match to TRBD1. The ends lost 4 bases at V and 6 bases at J; junction bases unmatched: 12. CDR1 and CDR2 (germline): ENHRY, SYGVKD. The CDR3 has 16 residues.

The chain is built from TRBV27 and TRBJ2-4; D uncertain. The CDR3 covers 15 residues. Per germline, CDR1 MNHEY and CDR2 SMNVEV (reference sequence). V was trimmed by 4 bases and J by 0 bases, leaving 10 bases between them. The CDR3, as DNA: TGTGCCAGCAGTTCGGACCGATTAGCCAAAAACATTCAGTACTTC. Amino acids: CASSSDRLAKNIQYF.

The chain uses TRBV3-1 and TRBJ1-1, with D uncertain. CDR3 length: 13 residues. Trimming left V 1 base short and J 6 bases short, with 9 bases between. Germline V gives CDR1 LGHDT, CDR2 YNNKEL (reference sequence). The CDR3 DNA reads as TGTGCCAGCAGCCAAGTCGGAAACGCTGAAGCTTTCTTT. It yields the protein CASSQVGNAEAFF.

This clonotype was seen ten or more times. This sequence joins TRBV20-1 and TRBJ2-1, with 9 bases matching TRBD2. V was pared by 5 bases and J by 7 bases, with 6 bases of the junction left unmatched. CDR1 is DFQATT, CDR2 SNEGSKA, per germline (reference sequence). This CDR3 has 13 amino acids. CDR3 DNA: TGCAGTGCTCCACCTAGCGGGAATAATGAGCAGTTCTTC. This gives the protein CSAPPSGNNEQFF.

The CDR3 loop is CASSFTPGGEQFF. CDR3 sequence (DNA): TGTGCCAGCAGCTTCACCCCTGGTGGTGAGCAGTTCTTC. The chain has TRBV7-2 and TRBJ2-1; no reliable D call. V shed 3 bases and J shed 9 bases, with 12 bases lying between them. The CDR3 contains 13 residues. CDR1 SGHTA and CDR2 FQGNSA come from the germline V gene.

The chain joins TRBV4-3 to TRBJ2-1; 10 nucleotides line up with TRBD2. This CDR3 spans 17 amino acids. The V gene end was trimmed by 0 bases and the J gene end by 5 bases; junction bases not matched to a gene: 7. The germline CDR1 and CDR2 sequences are LGHNA and YSLEER. CDR3 nucleotides: TGCGCCAGCAGCCAAGAAGCGAGCGGGAGGGCTAACAATGAGCAGTTCTTC. Translation: CASSQEASGRANNEQFF.

The genes are TRBV25-1 and TRBJ2-1; the match to TRBD2 covers 7 bases. The CDR3 has 14 residues. Trimming at V came to 6 bases and at J to 4 bases, leaving 6 bases not matched to a gene. In germline, CDR1 is MGHDK, CDR2 SYGVNS. The CDR3 DNA is TGTGCCAGCAGGGAGGGAGGGATATACAATGAGCAGTTCTTC. This translates into CASREGGIYNEQFF.

The chain is built from TRBV6-5 and TRBJ1-6, with a tentative D call TRBD1 (5 bases). Trimming shortened V by 2 bases and J by 10 bases, and 12 bases separated the two germline ends. The CDR3 has 14 residues. CDR1 and CDR2 from the germline V gene are MNHEY and SVGAGI. This chain's CDR3 is CASSYRGDGSPLHF. As DNA, the CDR3 is TGTGCCAGCAGTTACAGAGGGGACGGATCACCCCTCCACTTT.

This clonotype was observed at least ten times. V and J are TRBV25-1 and TRBJ2-2; possibly TRBD2 for D (6 bases). This CDR3 region has 15 residues. Germline values: CDR1 MGHDK, CDR2 SYGVNS. Trimming left V 3 bases short and J 1 base short, with 9 bases between. The CDR3 loop is CASSDRLENTGELFF. In DNA, the CDR3 is TGTGCCAGCAGTGACAGACTAGAGAACACCGGGGAGCTGTTTTTT.

V is TRBV28 and J is TRBJ2-5; 8 bases fit TRBD2. CDR1 and CDR2 (germline): MDHEN, SYDVKM. This CDR3 has 16 residues. V gave up 2 bases and J gave up 5 bases; unmatched junction bases: 10. The CDR3 sequence is CASSLGGAGGHETQYF. The CDR3 DNA reads as TGTGCCAGCAGTTTAGGAGGGGCGGGAGGTCATGAGACCCAGTACTTC.

The chain has TRBV10-3 and TRBJ1-2; D is undetermined. Germline-derived CDR1 and CDR2 are ENHRY and SYGVKD. This CDR3 has 14 amino acids. Trimming shortened V by 1 base and J by 7 bases, and 13 bases separated the two germline ends. CDR3: CAISELTGTGGYTF. CDR3 DNA sequence: TGTGCCATCAGTGAGTTAACGGGTACTGGTGGCTACACCTTC.

This clonotype was seen ten or more times. Here the CDR3 reads CSAPKQAEVNEQFF. In nucleotides, the CDR3 is TGCAGTGCCCCTAAACAGGCGGAGGTAAATGAGCAGTTCTTC. The rearrangement uses TRBV20-1 and TRBJ2-1; D may be TRBD1 or TRBD2 (5 bases each). The germline V gene has CDR1 DFQATT and CDR2 SNEGSKA (reference sequence). CDR3 length equals 14 residues. The V end lost 6 bases, the J end lost 7 bases, and 19 bases lay between the germline ends.

This clonotype was seen ten or more times. This rearrangement joins TRBV29-1 to TRBJ2-7; 8 bases align to TRBD2. CDR1 and CDR2 (germline): SQVTM, ANQGSEA. This CDR3 region has 12 residues. Losses at the gene ends were 4 bases for V and 6 bases for J; bases not matched to a gene: 5. CDR3 sequence: CSVVASGFEQYF. The CDR3 DNA follows: TGCAGCGTTGTGGCTAGCGGGTTCGAGCAGTACTTC.

V is TRBV12-3 or TRBV12-4 and J is TRBJ2-5, with 7 bases identical to TRBD1. The CDR3 runs 14 residues. V was pared by 1 base and J by 1 base, with 0 bases of the junction left unmatched. The CDR3 nucleotides are TGTGCCAGCAGTTTAGAGGGGGCCCAAGAGACCCAGTACTTC. The encoded protein is CASSLEGAQETQYF.

A single count supports this clonotype. The CDR3 sequence: CASSGPRSEQFF. CDR3 DNA: TGTGCCAGCAGCGGGCCTCGGAGTGAGCAGTTCTTC. V and J are TRBV7-9 and TRBJ2-1; no firm D call. The CDR3 is 12 residues long. Trimming removed 5 bases at V and 9 bases at J, with 11 bases between. Germline loops: CDR1 SEHNR, CDR2 FQNEAQ (reference sequence).

This rearrangement joins TRBV6-1 to TRBJ2-7; D may be TRBD1 (8 bases). CDR3 length: 17 amino acids. The germline V gene has CDR1 MNHNS and CDR2 SASEGT. Trimming stripped 5 bases from V and 2 bases from J, with 22 bases between. The CDR3 protein is CASSQGQASGVPYEQYF. The CDR3 coding sequence is TGTGCCAGCAGTCAGGGACAGGCCAGCGGGGTTCCCTACGAGCAGTACTTC.

V gene TRBV5-1 combines with J gene TRBJ2-7; D may be TRBD2 (6 bases). This CDR3 contains 15 residues. With 0 bases removed from V and 2 bases from J, the gap between germline ends came to 12 bases. CDR1 and CDR2 (germline): SGHRS, YFSETQ. For the CDR3, the DNA is TGCGCCAGCAGCTTGGCCGGGGGAGACGCCTACGAGCAGTACTTC. Its translation: CASSLAGGDAYEQYF.

This clonotype was counted many times. The chain employs TRBV7-6 and TRBJ2-3; 9 bases agree with TRBD2. Germline-derived CDR1 and CDR2 are SGHVS and FNYEAQ. V lost 2 bases, J lost 6 bases, and 12 bases stayed unmatched. The CDR3 sequence is 17 residues long. The CDR3 DNA reads as TGTGCCAGCAGCTTAAGTCTAGCGGGAACCTCACCGGATACGCAGTATTTT. Protein product: CASSLSLAGTSPDTQYF.

J is TRBJ2-4 and V is TRBV7-6, with TRBD2 matching over 8 bases. The CDR3 length is 16 residues. Germline V gives CDR1 SGHVS, CDR2 FNYEAQ. Trimming cost V 5 bases and J 4 bases; bases outside gene matches: 10. CDR3 nucleotides: TGTGCCAGCAGCCCGGGGGGGGGACCGACTAAAAACATTCAGTACTTC. It yields the protein CASSPGGGPTKNIQYF.

The V gene is TRBV12-3 or TRBV12-4, the J gene TRBJ2-1; D remains ambiguous. V was trimmed by 6 bases and J by 1 base, leaving 16 bases between them. CDR3 length equals 16 residues. CDR3 in DNA: TGTGCCAGCAGCGCAGTCCAGCAGGTGTCCTACAATGAGCAGTTCTTC. Protein sequence: CASSAVQQVSYNEQFF.